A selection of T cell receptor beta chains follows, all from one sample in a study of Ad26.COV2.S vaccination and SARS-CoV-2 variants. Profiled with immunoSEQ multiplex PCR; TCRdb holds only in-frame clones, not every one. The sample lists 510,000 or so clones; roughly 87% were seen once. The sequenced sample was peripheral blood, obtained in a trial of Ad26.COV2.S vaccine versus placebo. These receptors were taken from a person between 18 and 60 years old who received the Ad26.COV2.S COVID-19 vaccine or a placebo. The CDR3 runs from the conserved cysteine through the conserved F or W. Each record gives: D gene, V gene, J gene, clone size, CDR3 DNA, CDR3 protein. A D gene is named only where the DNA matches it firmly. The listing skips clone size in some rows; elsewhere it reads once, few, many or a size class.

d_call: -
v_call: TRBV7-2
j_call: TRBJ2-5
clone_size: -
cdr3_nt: TGTGCCAGCAGCCCCGGCGCCCGCGGAGAGACCCAGTACTTC
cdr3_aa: CASSPGARGETQYF

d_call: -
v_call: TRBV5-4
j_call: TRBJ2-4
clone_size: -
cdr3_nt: TGTGCCAGCAGCTTGGTTCGCGACAGAGCCAAAAACATTCAGTACTTC
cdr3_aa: CASSLVRDRAKNIQYF

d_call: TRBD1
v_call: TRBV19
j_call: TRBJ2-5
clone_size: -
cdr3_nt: TGTGCCAGTAGTACATCAGGGGGAACCGAGACCCAGTACTTC
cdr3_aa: CASSTSGGTETQYF

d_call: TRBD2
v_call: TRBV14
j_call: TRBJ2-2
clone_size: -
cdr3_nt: TGTGCCAGCAGCCATAGAGCGGGAGTAGCAACCGGGGAGCTGTTTTTT
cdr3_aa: CASSHRAGVATGELFF

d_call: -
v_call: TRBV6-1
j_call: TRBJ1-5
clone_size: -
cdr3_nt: TGTGCCAGCAGTGAGAGTGGATCCAATCAGCCCCAGCATTTT
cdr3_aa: CASSESGSNQPQHF

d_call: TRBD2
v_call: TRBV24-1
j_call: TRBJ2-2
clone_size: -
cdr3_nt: TGTGCCACCAGTGATTTCCCTAGCGGGAGATTTAACACCGGGGAGCTGTTTTTT
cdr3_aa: CATSDFPSGRFNTGELFF

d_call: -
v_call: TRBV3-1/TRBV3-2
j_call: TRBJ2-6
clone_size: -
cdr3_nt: TGTGCCAGCAGCCAGCAGGGCCCTGGGGCCAACGTCCTGACTTTC
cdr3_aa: CASSQQGPGANVLTF

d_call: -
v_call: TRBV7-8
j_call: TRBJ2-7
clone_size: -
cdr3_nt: TGTGCCAGCAGCACAGGAGCGGGACAGGTCGAGCAGTACTTC
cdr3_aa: CASSTGAGQVEQYF

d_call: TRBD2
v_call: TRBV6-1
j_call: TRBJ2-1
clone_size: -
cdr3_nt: TGTGCCAGCAGTGAAAGGTGGGCTGGGGGGGACAATGAGCAGTTCTTC
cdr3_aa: CASSERWAGGDNEQFF

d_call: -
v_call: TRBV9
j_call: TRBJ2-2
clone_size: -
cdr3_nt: TGTGCCAGCTCCTTGATGGGGCGCACCGGGGAGCTGTTTTTT
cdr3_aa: CASSLMGRTGELFF

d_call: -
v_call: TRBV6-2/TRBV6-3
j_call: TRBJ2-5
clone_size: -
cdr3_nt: TGTGCCAGCAGTTACTCGATACTGCGGATCCAAGAGACCCAGTACTTC
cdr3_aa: CASSYSILRIQETQYF

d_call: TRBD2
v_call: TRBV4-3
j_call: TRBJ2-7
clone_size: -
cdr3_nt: TGCGCCAGCAGCCAGAGACTAGCGGCCTACGAGCAGTACTTC
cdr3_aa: CASSQRLAAYEQYF

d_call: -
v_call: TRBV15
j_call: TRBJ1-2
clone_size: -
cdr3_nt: TGTGCCACCAGCCGAGACGGGGGCTACACCTTC
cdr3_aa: CATSRDGGYTF

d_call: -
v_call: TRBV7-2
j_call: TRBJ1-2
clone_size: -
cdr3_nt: TGTGCCAGCAGTGTCGATAGTGGCTACACCTTC
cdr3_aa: CASSVDSGYTF

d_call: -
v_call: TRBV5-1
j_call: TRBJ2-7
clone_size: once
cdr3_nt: TGCGCCAGCAGCTCTACCAGGGACTACGAGCAGTACTTC
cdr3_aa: CASSSTRDYEQYF

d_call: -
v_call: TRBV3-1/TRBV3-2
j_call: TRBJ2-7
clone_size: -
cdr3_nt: TGTGCCAGCAGCCAAGCCCCCGGGTACGAGCAGTACTTC
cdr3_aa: CASSQAPGYEQYF